Each of the 10 T cell receptor beta chains below was sequenced from the same sample in a study of cytomegalovirus exposure and HLA in healthy donors. 60 Vbeta and 13 Jbeta primers were used in PCR. Measured with immunoSEQ multiplex PCR; TCRdb has only the in-frame clones, and not every one. Of 140,000 or so clones detected, 70% appear once; the ten largest clones hold 1.5% to 2%. Sequencing was performed on PBMCs. These receptor sequences come from a woman aged 25-40 years in good health and CMV-seronegative.

The V gene is TRBV11-3, the J gene TRBJ2-5; possible D gene TRBD1, 5 bases. V lost 4 bases, J lost 5 bases, and 17 bases lay in between. This CDR3 has 15 amino acids. From germline, CDR1 is SGHNT and CDR2 YENEEA. CDR3 residues: CASSSRHGPGETQYF. For the CDR3, the DNA is TGTGCCAGCAGCTCAAGGCACGGGCCAGGGGAGACCCAGTACTTC.

In this sample, this clone turned up a few times. V is TRBV4-1 and J is TRBJ1-4; 7 bases fit TRBD1. Germline CDR1 reads MGHRA; CDR2 reads YSYEKL. The CDR3 totals 16 residues. Trimming removed 1 base from V and 8 bases from J; junction bases left unmatched: 10. CDR3 loop: CASSQGTGGKVEKLFF. CDR3 in DNA: TGCGCCAGCAGCCAAGGGACAGGTGGAAAGGTCGAAAAACTGTTTTTT.

The chain links TRBV7-3 to TRBJ2-6, with TRBD1 matching 7 bases. CDR1 is SGHTA and CDR2 is FQGTGA in the germline V gene. The CDR3 extends over 16 amino acids. J lost 0 bases, V lost 5 bases, and 4 bases had no gene match. The CDR3 sequence: CASSPRDSSGANVLTF. In DNA form, the CDR3 reads TGTGCCAGCAGCCCTAGGGACAGCTCTGGGGCCAACGTCCTGACTTTC.

The chain recombines TRBV18 with TRBJ1-1, with D maybe TRBD1 (5 bases). The V gene lost 6 bases and the J gene lost 4 bases, with 15 bases spanning the gap. The CDR3 is 14 residues long. Germline V CDR1 and CDR2: KGHSH, LQKENI. This CDR3 is CASSWTGGTTEAFF. The CDR3 region has the DNA TGTGCCAGCTCCTGGACCGGGGGAACCACTGAAGCTTTCTTT.

This chain connects TRBV27 to TRBJ1-2; TRBD1 matches at 8 bases. Germline CDR1 and CDR2: MNHEY and SMNVEV (reference sequence). V was clipped by 4 bases and J by 9 bases; unmatched bases: 10. The CDR3 length is 14 residues. The DNA of the CDR3 is TGTGCCAGCAGTTCGACAGGGGTCCTCGATCGCTACACCTTC. Amino acids: CASSSTGVLDRYTF.

The gene calls are TRBV7-9 and TRBJ2-3; TRBD2 agrees at 10 bases. The CDR3 covers 18 residues. Germline CDR1 SEHNR, CDR2 FQNEAQ (reference sequence). Trimming at V came to 6 bases and at J to 2 bases, leaving 14 bases not matched to a gene. The DNA of the CDR3 is TGTGCCAGCAGTTCTAGAGTTGAGCGGGGGGGAAACACAGATACGCAGTATTTT. Translating gives CASSSRVERGGNTDTQYF.

V gene TRBV2 combines with J gene TRBJ2-2, with D maybe TRBD2 (5 bases). Deletions cut 7 bases from V and 1 base from J, with 10 bases between. Germline CDR1 and CDR2: SNHLY and FYNNEI. CDR3 length: 14 residues. The CDR3: CASKGRENTGELFF. The DNA of the CDR3 is TGTGCCAGCAAAGGCCGGGAGAACACCGGGGAGCTGTTTTTT. The whole variable domain, filled in from reference TRBV2 and TRBJ2-2, reads EPEVTQTPSHQVTQMGQEVILRCVPISNHLYFYWYRQILGQKVEFLVSFYNNEISEKSEIFDDQFSVERPDGSNFTLKIRSTKLEDSAMYFCASKGRENTGELFFGEGSRLTVL.

The chain employs TRBV18 and TRBJ1-4; maybe TRBD1 (5 bases). CDR1 and CDR2 (germline): KGHSH, LQKENI. V was cut by 3 bases and J by 16 bases, with 12 bases left in between. The CDR3 is 11 amino acids. Here the CDR3 DNA reads TGTGCCAGCTCACCCGGGACTAAAACGTTTTTT. This codes for CASSPGTKTFF.

This chain uses TRBV6-1 with TRBJ2-6; D gene uncertain. Trimming pared 2 bases from V and 0 bases from J, leaving 5 bases between. The CDR3 spans 15 residues. Per germline, CDR1 MNHNS and CDR2 SASEGT. The CDR3 loop is CASSELLSGANVLTF. CDR3 coding DNA: TGTGCCAGCAGTGAACTTCTCTCTGGGGCCAACGTCCTGACTTTC.

This clone appeared a few times. The chain couples TRBV7-2 to TRBJ1-6; no definite D call. CDR3 size: 12 residues. The V end was cut by 4 bases, the J end by 9 bases, with 7 bases between. CDR1 SGHTA and CDR2 FQGNSA come from the germline V gene. The chain's CDR3 is CASSSTVSPLHF. The CDR3 region has the DNA TGTGCCAGCAGCTCCACAGTTTCACCCCTCCACTTT.